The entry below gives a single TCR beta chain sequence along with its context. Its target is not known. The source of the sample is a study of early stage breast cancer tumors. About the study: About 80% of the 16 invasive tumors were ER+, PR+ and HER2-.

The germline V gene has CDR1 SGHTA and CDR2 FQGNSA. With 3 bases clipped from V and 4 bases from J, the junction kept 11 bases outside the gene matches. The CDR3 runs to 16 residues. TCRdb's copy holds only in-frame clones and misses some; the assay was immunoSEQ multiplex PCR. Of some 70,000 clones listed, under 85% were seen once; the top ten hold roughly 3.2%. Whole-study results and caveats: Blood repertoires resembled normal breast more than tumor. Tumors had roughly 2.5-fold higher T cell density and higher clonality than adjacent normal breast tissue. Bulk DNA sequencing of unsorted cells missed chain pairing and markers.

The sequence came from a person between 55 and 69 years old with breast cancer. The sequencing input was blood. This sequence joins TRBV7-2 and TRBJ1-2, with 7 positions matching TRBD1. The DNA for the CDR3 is TGTGCCAGCAGCTTCGGGGGAGGGGGCCGACTCTATGGCTACACCTTC. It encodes CASSFGGGGRLYGYTF.